The T cell receptor beta chain under discussion was sequenced for a study of T cell responses to AZD1222 COVID-19 vaccine. Method: immunoSEQ multiplex PCR; TCRdb's copy keeps in-frame clones and lacks some. This table has around 220,000 clones, roughly 94% appearing once. The CDR3 consists of 15 residues. From germline, CDR1 is KGHSH and CDR2 LQKENI. V was trimmed by 3 bases and J by 2 bases, leaving 11 bases between them. This receptor was obtained from an adult who received the MenACWY meningococcal vaccine as a control. The chain uses TRBV18 and TRBJ1-3; D is undetermined. The input for sequencing was peripheral blood, taken 28 days after the second dose of the MenACWY control vaccine. CDR3 sequence reads: CASSPSNVAGNTIYF. The CDR3 DNA follows: TGTGCCAGCTCACCGTCCAATGTGGCTGGAAACACCATATATTTT.